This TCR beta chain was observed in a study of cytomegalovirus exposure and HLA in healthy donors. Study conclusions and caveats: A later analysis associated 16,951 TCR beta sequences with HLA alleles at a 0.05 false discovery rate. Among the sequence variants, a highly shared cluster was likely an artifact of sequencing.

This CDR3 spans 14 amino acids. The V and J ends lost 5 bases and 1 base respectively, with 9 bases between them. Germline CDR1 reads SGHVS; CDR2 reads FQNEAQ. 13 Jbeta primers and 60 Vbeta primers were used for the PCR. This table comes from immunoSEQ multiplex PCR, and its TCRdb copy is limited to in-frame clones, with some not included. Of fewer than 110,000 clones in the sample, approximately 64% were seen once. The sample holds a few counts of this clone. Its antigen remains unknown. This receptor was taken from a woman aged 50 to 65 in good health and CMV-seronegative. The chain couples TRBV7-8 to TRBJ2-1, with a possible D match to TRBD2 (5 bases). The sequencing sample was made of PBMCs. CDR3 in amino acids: CASSTAESYNEQFF. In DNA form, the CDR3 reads TGTGCCAGCAGCACAGCGGAATCCTACAATGAGCAGTTCTTC.